This is a list of T cell receptor beta chains from one sample in a study of blood T cells in healthy people across ages. MiXCR was run by TCRdb on the 5' RACE reads, yielding one entry per CDR3 protein. The table lists approximately 810,000 distinct CDR3 sequences, 25% to 35% of them singletons. Sequenced sample: blood. The receptors were sampled from a woman aged 80 or over in good health. Each CDR3 is given with its conserved first and last residue. D genes are given only for firm matches. Rows give clone size only sometimes, using once, few, many, or a class for an expanded clone.

D: .
J: TRBJ2-1
size: many
V: TRBV7-2
CDR3: CASSFQDSYNEQFF
DNA: TGTGCCAGCAGCTTTCAGGATTCCTACAATGAGCAGTTCTTC

D: .
J: TRBJ1-2
size: few
V: TRBV5-1
CDR3: CASSLSREGYGYTF
DNA: TGCGCCAGCAGCTTGAGCAGGGAGGGCTATGGCTACACCTTC

D: TRBD2
J: TRBJ2-7
size: many
V: TRBV7-2
CDR3: CASSLAGTSGLYEQYF
DNA: TGTGCCAGCAGCTTAGCCGGGACTAGCGGACTCTACGAGCAGTACTTC

D: .
J: TRBJ2-2
size: .
V: TRBV10-3
CDR3: CAISDRGGGELFF
DNA: TGTGCCATCAGTGATCGGGGAGGCGGGGAGCTGTTTTTT

D: .
J: TRBJ2-7
size: many
V: TRBV7-9
CDR3: CASSLERSYEQYF
DNA: TGTGCCAGCAGCTTAGAACGCTCCTACGAGCAGTACTTC

D: .
J: TRBJ2-3
size: many
V: TRBV12-3/TRBV12-4
CDR3: CASSFSGSPISTDTQYF
DNA: TGTGCCAGCAGCTTCTCAGGGTCCCCCATAAGCACAGATACGCAGTATTTT

D: .
J: TRBJ2-2
size: .
V: TRBV6-5
CDR3: CASTMGTGELFF
DNA: TGTGCCAGCACCATGGGGACCGGGGAGCTGTTTTTT

D: TRBD2
J: TRBJ2-1
size: many
V: TRBV6-1
CDR3: CASGFASGGAHNEQFF
DNA: TGTGCCAGCGGTTTTGCTAGCGGGGGCGCCCACAATGAGCAGTTCTTC

D: .
J: TRBJ2-1
size: many
V: TRBV24-1
CDR3: CATSDWRGPYNEQFF
DNA: TGTGCCACCAGTGATTGGCGGGGCCCCTACAATGAGCAGTTCTTC

D: TRBD2
J: TRBJ2-2
size: .
V: TRBV7-2
CDR3: CASRTGLAGGGELFF
DNA: TGTGCTAGCAGGACTGGACTAGCGGGGGGCGGGGAGCTGTTTTTT